This TCR beta chain was documented in a study of blood T cell repertoires in COVID-19 (dated by TCRdb to 2020 to 2022). With respect to the entire study: Samples covering the acute and convalescent phases of COVID-19 were provided by collaborators in the United States, Italy and Spain. Where HLA class I and class II types were available, the types were taken from metadata supplied by the sample provider, not from assay-based typing. Sample metadata almost always included a de-identified subject ID, COVID-19 status, age in years and sex. The dataset comprised deeply sampled blood TCRbeta repertoires from subjects exposed to, actively infected with, or recovered from COVID-19. The samples were drawn from the first 160 participants of the ongoing ImmuneRACE study and from about 1,200 subjects provided by 6 global collaborators. The repertoires were released in a freely available public database intended as a resource for research on the immune response to SARS-CoV-2. The material from the prospective study consisted of cDNA or gDNA derived from T cells, B-cell-depleted T cells, or PBMCs.

TCRbeta CDR3 regions were amplified from genomic DNA using the immunoSEQ Assay, a bias-controlled multiplex PCR. The study's processing was this. Nucleated cell counts per sample were estimated from amplification of reference gene primers within the assay. To quantify the absolute abundance of each unique TCRbeta CDR3 rearrangement, sequence reads were collapsed and filtered. Productive Simpson clonality was computed per sample as the square root of Simpson's diversity index over productive rearrangements. As stored in TCRdb, this immuneACCESS dataset retains in-frame rearrangements with V and J assigned. A fraction of the clones does not appear; measured against another copy, unresolved V genes explain less than half of the discrepancy, and the remainder lacks a known reason. That table gives V, J and clone size, and the DNA gave D and trimming. This sample holds hundreds of thousands of clones; 70% to 90% were observed only once. Jointly, the top ten make up roughly 14% of the sample.

Enrolling through a virtual design, the prospective study's participants ranged in age from roughly 18 to 100 years and lived across 20 to 30 United States geographic areas. In the prospective study, participants were assigned to cohorts based on the clinical history participants reported in a screening survey and a study questionnaire. Each participant in the prospective study had whole blood, serum and a nasopharyngeal or oropharyngeal swab collected by mobile phlebotomists. Over a roughly 2-month period, participants in the prospective study had the option of providing additional blood draws and questionnaires. Before DNA extraction, blood samples from the prospective study were shipped at room temperature or frozen. With respect to this clone: No cognate antigen has been identified for it. Per-base qualities were not stored, and no clone one base away is much larger.

The V end loses 5 bases and the J end loses 5 bases, and a stretch of 14 bases separates them. Via the germline V gene, CDR1 is SGHRS and CDR2 YFSETQ. The CDR3 covers 14 residues, taking in both the cysteine and the phenylalanine. The read is trimmed to its CDR3 DNA, 42 bases read in frame from base 1. The research as a whole found: How much clinical and demographic metadata was included differed by source and by participant, and the metadata was provided uncurated.

Source material: PBMCs or T cells enriched from blood (not recorded which). In this chain, TRBV5-1 is recombined with TRBJ2-1; the D segment could be TRBD2, given 6 matching bases. This TCR came from a woman between 50 and 59 years old with acute COVID-19. The CDR3 protein sequence reads: CASRRLGADNEQFF. The DNA sequence is given as TGCGCCAGCAGAAGACTAGGGGCGGACAATGAGCAGTTCTTC.